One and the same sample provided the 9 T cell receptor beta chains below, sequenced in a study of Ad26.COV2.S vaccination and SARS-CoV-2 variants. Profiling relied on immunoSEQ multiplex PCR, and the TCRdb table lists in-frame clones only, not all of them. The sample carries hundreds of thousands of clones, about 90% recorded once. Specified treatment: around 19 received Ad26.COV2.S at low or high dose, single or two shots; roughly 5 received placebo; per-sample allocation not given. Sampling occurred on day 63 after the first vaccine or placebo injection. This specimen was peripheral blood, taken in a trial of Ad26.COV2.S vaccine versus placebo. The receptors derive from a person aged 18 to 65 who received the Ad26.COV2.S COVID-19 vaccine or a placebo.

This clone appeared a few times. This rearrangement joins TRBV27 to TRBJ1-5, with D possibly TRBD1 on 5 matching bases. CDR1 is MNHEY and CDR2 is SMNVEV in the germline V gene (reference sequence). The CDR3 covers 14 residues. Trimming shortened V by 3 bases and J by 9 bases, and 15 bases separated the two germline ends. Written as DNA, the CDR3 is TGTGCCAGCAGTTTGGAGACCGGGGGAGGGCCCCAGCATTTT. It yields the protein CASSLETGGGPQHF.

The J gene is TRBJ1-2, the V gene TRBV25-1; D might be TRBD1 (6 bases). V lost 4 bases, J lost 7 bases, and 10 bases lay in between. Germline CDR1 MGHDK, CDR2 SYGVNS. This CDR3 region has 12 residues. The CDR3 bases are TGTGCCAGCAGTGTGACAGGCTCTGGCTACACCTTC. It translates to CASSVTGSGYTF.

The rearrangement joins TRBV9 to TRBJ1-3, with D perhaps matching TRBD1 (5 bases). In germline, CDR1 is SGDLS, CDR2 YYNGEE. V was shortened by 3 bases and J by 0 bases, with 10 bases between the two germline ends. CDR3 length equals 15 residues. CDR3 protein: CASSASGDSGNTIYF. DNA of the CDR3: TGTGCCAGCAGCGCATCGGGGGACTCTGGAAACACCATATATTTT.

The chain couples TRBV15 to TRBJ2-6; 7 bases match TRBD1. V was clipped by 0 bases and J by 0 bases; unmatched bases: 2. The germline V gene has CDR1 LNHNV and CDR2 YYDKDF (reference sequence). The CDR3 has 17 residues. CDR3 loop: CATSRDRQGSGANVLTF. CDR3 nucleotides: TGTGCCACCAGCAGAGATCGACAGGGCTCTGGGGCCAACGTCCTGACTTTC.

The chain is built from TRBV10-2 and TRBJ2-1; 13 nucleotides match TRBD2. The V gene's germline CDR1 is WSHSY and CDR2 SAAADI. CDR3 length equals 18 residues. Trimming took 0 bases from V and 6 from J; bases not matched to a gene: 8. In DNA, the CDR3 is TGCGCCAGCAGTGAGTCGAAGACTAGCGGGAGGAGCGGCAATGAGCAGTTCTTC. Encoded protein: CASSESKTSGRSGNEQFF.

The CDR3 DNA reads as TGCGCCAGCAGCGCAAACGGGGGACTGGCCACCGGGGAGCTGTTTTTT. Translated: CASSANGGLATGELFF. This chain joins TRBV5-1 and TRBJ2-2; D possibly corresponds to TRBD2 (6 bases). The CDR3 has 16 amino acids. Germline lookup yields CDR1 SGHRS and CDR2 YFSETQ. Trimming took 4 bases from V and 4 from J, leaving 17 bases between them.

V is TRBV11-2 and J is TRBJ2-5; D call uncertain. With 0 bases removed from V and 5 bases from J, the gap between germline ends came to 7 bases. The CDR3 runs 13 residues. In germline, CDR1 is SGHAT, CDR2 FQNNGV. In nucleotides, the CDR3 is TGTGCCAGCAGCTTAGAGCCAGTTGAGACCCAGTACTTC. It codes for CASSLEPVETQYF.

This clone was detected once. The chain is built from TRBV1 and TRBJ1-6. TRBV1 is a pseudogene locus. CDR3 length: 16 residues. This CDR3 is CTSSQEDRRYNSPLHF. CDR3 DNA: TGCACCAGCAGCCAAGAGGACCGACGGTATAATTCACCCCTCCACTTT.

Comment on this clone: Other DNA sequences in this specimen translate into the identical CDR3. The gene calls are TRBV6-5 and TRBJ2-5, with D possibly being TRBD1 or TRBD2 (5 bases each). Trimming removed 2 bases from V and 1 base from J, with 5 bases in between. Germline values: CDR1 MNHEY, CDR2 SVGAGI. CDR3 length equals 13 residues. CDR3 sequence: CASSYGGQETQYF. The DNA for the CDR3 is TGTGCCAGCAGTTACGGGGGCCAAGAGACCCAGTACTTC.